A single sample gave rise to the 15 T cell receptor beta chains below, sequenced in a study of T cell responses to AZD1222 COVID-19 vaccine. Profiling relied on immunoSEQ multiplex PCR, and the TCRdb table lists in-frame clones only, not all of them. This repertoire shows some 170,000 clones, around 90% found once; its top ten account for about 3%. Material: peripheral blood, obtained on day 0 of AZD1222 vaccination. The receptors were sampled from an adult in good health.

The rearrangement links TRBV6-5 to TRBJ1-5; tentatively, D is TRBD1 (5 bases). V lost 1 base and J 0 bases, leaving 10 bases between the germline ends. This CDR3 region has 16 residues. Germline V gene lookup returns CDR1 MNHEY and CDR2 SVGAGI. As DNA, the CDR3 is TGTGCCAGCAGTTACTTGACAGAAATTAGCAATCAGCCCCAGCATTTT. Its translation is CASSYLTEISNQPQHF.

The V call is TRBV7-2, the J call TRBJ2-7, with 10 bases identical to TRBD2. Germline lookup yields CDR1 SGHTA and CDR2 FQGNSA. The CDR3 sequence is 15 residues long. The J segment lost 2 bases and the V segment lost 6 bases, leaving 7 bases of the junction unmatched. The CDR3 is CASSSRAGGTYEQYF. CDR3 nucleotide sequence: TGTGCCAGCAGTTCCCGAGCGGGAGGGACCTACGAGCAGTACTTC.

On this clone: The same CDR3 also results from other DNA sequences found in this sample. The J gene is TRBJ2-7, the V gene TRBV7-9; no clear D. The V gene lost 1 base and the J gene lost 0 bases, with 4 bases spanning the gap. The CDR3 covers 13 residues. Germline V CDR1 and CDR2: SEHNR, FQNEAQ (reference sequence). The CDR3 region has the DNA TGTGCCAGCAGCTTAGACGTCTCCTACGAGCAGTACTTC. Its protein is CASSLDVSYEQYF.

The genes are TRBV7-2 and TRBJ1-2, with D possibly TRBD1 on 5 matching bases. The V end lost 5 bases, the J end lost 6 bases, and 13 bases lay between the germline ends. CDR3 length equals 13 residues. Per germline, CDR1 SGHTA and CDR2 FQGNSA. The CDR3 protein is CASSRWLTDGYTF. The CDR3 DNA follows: TGTGCCAGCAGCCGTTGGTTGACAGATGGCTACACCTTC.

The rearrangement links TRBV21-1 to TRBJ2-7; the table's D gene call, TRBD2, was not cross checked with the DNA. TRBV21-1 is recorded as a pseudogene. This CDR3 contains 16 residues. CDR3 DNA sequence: TGTGCCAGCAGCAATGGGACTAGCGGGAGTCAAAACGAGCAGTACTTC. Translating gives CASSNGTSGSQNEQYF.

CDR3 nucleotide sequence: TGCAGCGTTGAGATGGGTGATTCTATGAACACTGAAGCTTTCTTT. It is translated as CSVEMGDSMNTEAFF. The V call is TRBV29-1, the J call TRBJ1-1; D is undetermined. The CDR3 is 15 residues long. The germline V gene has CDR1 SQVTM and CDR2 ANQGSEA. V gave up 3 bases and J gave up 0 bases, with 14 bases separating them.

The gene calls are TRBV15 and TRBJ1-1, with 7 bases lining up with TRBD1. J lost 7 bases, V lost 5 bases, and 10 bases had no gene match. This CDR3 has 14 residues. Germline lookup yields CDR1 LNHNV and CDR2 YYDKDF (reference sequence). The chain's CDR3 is CATSLGNRGGEAFF. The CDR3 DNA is TGTGCCACCAGCTTAGGGAACAGGGGAGGTGAAGCTTTCTTT.

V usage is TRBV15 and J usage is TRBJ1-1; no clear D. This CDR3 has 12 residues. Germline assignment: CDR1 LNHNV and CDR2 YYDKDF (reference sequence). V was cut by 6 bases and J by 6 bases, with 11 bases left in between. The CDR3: CATRGSPPEAFF. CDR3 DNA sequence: TGTGCCACCAGGGGGAGCCCCCCTGAAGCTTTCTTT.

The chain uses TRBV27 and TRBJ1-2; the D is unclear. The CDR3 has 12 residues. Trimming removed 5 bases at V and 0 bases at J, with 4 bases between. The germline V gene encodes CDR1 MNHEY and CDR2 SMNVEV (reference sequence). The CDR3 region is CASSAANYGYTF. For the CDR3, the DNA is TGTGCCAGCAGTGCGGCTAACTATGGCTACACCTTC.

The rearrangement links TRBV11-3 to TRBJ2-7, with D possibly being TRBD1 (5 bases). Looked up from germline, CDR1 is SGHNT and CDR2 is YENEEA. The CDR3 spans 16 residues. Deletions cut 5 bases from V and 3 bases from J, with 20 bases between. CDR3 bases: TGTGCCAGCAGCCCACAGGACCCCAAGAAGGGCTACGAGCAGTACTTC. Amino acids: CASSPQDPKKGYEQYF.

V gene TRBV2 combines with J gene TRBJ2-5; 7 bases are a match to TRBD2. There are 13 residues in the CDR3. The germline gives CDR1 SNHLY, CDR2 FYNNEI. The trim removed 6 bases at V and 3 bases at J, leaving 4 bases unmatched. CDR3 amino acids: CASRSGREETQYF. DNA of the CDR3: TGTGCCAGCAGATCGGGGAGGGAAGAGACCCAGTACTTC.

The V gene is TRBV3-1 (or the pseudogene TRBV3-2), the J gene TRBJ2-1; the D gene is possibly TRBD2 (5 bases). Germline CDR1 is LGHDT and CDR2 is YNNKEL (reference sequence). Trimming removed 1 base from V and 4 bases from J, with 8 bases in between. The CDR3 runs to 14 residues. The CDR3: CASSQGTSYNEQFF. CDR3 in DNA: TGTGCCAGCAGCCAAGGGACTTCGTACAATGAGCAGTTCTTC.

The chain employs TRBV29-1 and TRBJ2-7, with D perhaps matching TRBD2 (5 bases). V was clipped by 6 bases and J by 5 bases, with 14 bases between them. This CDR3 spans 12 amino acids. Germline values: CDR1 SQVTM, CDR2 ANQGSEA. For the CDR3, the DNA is TGCAGCGTAGTAGAGGGAACCCACGAGCAGTACTTC. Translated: CSVVEGTHEQYF.

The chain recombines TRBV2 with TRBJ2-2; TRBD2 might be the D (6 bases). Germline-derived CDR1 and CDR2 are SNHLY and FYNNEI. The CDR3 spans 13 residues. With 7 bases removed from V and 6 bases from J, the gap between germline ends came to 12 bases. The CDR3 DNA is TGTGCCAGCAAGGGCAGCGGGCCCGGGGAGCTGTTTTTT. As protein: CASKGSGPGELFF.

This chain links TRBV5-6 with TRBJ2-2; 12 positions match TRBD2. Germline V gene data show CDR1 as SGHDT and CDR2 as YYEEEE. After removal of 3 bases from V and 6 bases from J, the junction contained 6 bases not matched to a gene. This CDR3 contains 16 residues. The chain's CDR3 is CASSYRRLAGAGELFF. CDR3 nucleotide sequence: TGTGCCAGCAGCTACCGTAGACTAGCGGGAGCCGGGGAGCTGTTTTTT.